A single sample gave rise to the 23 T cell receptor beta chains below, sequenced in a study of cytomegalovirus exposure and HLA in healthy donors. Some clones are missing from TCRdb's copy, which holds only in-frame ones; the method was immunoSEQ multiplex PCR. The profile shows 150,000 to 180,000 clones, 75% to 90% of them singletons. Sequencing was carried out using PBMCs. These receptors were obtained from a man aged 18 to 35 in good health and CMV-seropositive.

This sequence joins TRBV5-6 and TRBJ2-7; 7 positions match TRBD1. The CDR3 contains 15 residues. Germline trimming cut 3 bases from V and 6 bases from J; bases unmatched to any gene: 12. Germline CDR1 SGHDT, CDR2 YYEEEE. The CDR3 DNA follows: TGTGCCAGCAGCTATGGGACAGAGATCGTTCCCGAGCAGTACTTC. Its translation is CASSYGTEIVPEQYF.

The chain joins TRBV4-3 to TRBJ2-2; D remains ambiguous. This CDR3 region has 13 residues. Germline-derived CDR1 and CDR2 are LGHNA and YSLEER. The V gene lost 1 base and the J gene lost 7 bases, with 7 bases spanning the gap. As DNA, the CDR3 is TGCGCCAGCAGCCAAGTGCATAGCGGGGAGCTGTTTTTT. It translates to CASSQVHSGELFF.

The genes are TRBV6-6 and TRBJ1-4; 7 positions match TRBD1. CDR1 and CDR2 (germline): MNHNY, SVGAGI (reference sequence). CDR3 size: 15 residues. The V segment lost 5 bases and the J segment 11 bases; nucleotides outside the gene matches: 14. DNA for the CDR3: TGTGCCAGCAGTCGAACAGGGGCCCGGGATCGTAAACTGTTTTTT. Protein: CASSRTGARDRKLFF.

The CDR3 protein is CSVGDRAGTEAFF. CDR3 nucleotide sequence: TGCAGCGTAGGGGACAGGGCGGGCACTGAAGCTTTCTTT. J is TRBJ1-1 and V is TRBV29-1, with TRBD1 matching 9 bases. Germline assignment: CDR1 SQVTM and CDR2 ANQGSEA. The CDR3 sequence is 13 residues long. Germline trimming cut 6 bases from V and 4 bases from J; bases unmatched to any gene: 6.

The V and J genes are TRBV7-9 and TRBJ2-7; 10 bases line up with TRBD2. V lost 5 bases and J lost 3; bases outside the gene matches: 1. There are 13 residues in the CDR3. CDR1 is SEHNR, CDR2 FQNEAQ, per germline (reference sequence). This CDR3 reads CASSPSGGYEQYF. The CDR3, as DNA: TGTGCCAGCAGCCCTAGCGGGGGCTACGAGCAGTACTTC.

The V call is TRBV19, the J call TRBJ2-1; D remains ambiguous. Germline V gene data show CDR1 as LNHDA and CDR2 as SQIVND (reference sequence). The CDR3 consists of 15 residues. V was trimmed by 9 bases and J by 0 bases, leaving 15 bases between them. The CDR3 spells CASTPSESSYNEQFF. CDR3 nucleotide sequence: TGTGCCAGCACCCCCTCCGAGAGCTCCTACAATGAGCAGTTCTTC.

This clone is a singleton in its sample. V is TRBV5-1 and J is TRBJ2-5, with no clear D. The CDR3 is 13 amino acids. Between the trimmed V and J ends, which lost 3 bases and 1 base, there was a span of 7 bases. Germline V gene lookup returns CDR1 SGHRS and CDR2 YFSETQ. For the CDR3, the DNA is TGCGCCAGCAGCTCCAGGCCCCAAGAGACCCAGTACTTC. Translating gives CASSSRPQETQYF.

This chain joins TRBV29-1 and TRBJ2-2; 8 nucleotides agree with TRBD1. CDR1 and CDR2 from the germline V gene are SQVTM and ANQGSEA. V trimming: 7 bases; J trimming: 3 bases; junction bases outside the gene matches: 4. The CDR3 has 13 amino acids. This chain's CDR3 is CSGRGLDTGELFF. The DNA for the CDR3 is TGCAGCGGCAGGGGGCTCGACACCGGGGAGCTGTTTTTT.

The chain joins TRBV6-5 to TRBJ1-1; no definite D call. V was shortened by 6 bases and J by 5 bases, with 13 bases between the two germline ends. Per the germline V gene, CDR1 is MNHEY and CDR2 is SVGAGI. The CDR3 sequence is 13 residues long. CDR3: CASSPSWETEAFF. In DNA, the CDR3 is TGTGCCAGCAGCCCCTCATGGGAGACTGAAGCTTTCTTT.

V is TRBV9 and J is TRBJ2-1; a possible D gene is TRBD2 (6 bases). Germline V gene lookup returns CDR1 SGDLS and CDR2 YYNGEE. The CDR3 has 15 amino acids. Deletions cut 2 bases from V and 4 bases from J, with 13 bases between. CDR3 in amino acids: CASSVVAGRYNEQFF. The CDR3 DNA reads as TGTGCCAGCAGCGTTGTCGCGGGACGGTACAATGAGCAGTTCTTC.

For this clone: The same CDR3 is also encoded by other DNA sequences in this sample. V gene TRBV6-5 combines with J gene TRBJ1-5, with D perhaps matching TRBD1 (6 bases). CDR1 and CDR2 from the germline V gene are MNHEY and SVGAGI. The V end lost 5 bases, the J end lost 0 bases, and 11 bases lay between the germline ends. The CDR3 runs to 15 residues. This CDR3 is CASSLTGLSNQPQHF. As DNA, the CDR3 is TGTGCCAGCAGTCTGACAGGACTTAGCAATCAGCCCCAGCATTTT.

The rearrangement joins TRBV25-1 to TRBJ2-2, with D possibly matching TRBD1 (6 bases). Trimming cost V 4 bases and J 5 bases, with 14 bases left between them. There are 15 residues in the CDR3. CDR1 MGHDK and CDR2 SYGVNS come from the germline V gene. CDR3 protein: CASSAEPGQTGELFF. DNA for the CDR3: TGTGCCAGCAGTGCCGAACCCGGACAGACCGGGGAGCTGTTTTTT.

The genes are TRBV18 and TRBJ2-1; 8 bases agree with TRBD2. The ends lost 6 bases at V and 9 bases at J; junction bases unmatched: 16. The germline CDR1 and CDR2 sequences are KGHSH and LQKENI. The CDR3 runs 16 residues. CDR3 residues: CASSPWEREIVSEQFF. The CDR3 region has the DNA TGTGCCAGCTCCCCCTGGGAGCGGGAGATCGTTAGTGAGCAGTTCTTC.

The chain employs TRBV29-1 and TRBJ2-7; 8 nucleotides line up with TRBD1. Germline V gene lookup returns CDR1 SQVTM and CDR2 ANQGSEA. CDR3 length equals 11 residues. J was trimmed by 5 bases and V by 5 bases; bases with no gene match: 2. CDR3 residues: CSVRQGHEQYF. The CDR3 DNA reads TGCAGCGTTCGACAGGGGCACGAGCAGTACTTC.

The V call is TRBV7-2, the J call TRBJ1-5; possible D gene TRBD1, 5 bases. This CDR3 region has 16 residues. Germline-derived CDR1 and CDR2 are SGHTA and FQGNSA. The V gene lost 0 bases and the J gene lost 3 bases, with 12 bases spanning the gap. The CDR3 DNA reads TGTGCCAGCAGCTTAGCGGTGGGGCGCGTCAATCAGCCCCAGCATTTT. The encoded protein is CASSLAVGRVNQPQHF.

The chain couples TRBV7-3 to TRBJ2-1; D is ambiguous. Germline V gives CDR1 SGHTA, CDR2 FQGTGA. V was cut by 5 bases and J by 0 bases, with 17 bases left in between. The CDR3 covers 17 residues. DNA of the CDR3: TGTGCCAGCAGCCCCCTGGATAGGCCGGGCTCCTACAATGAGCAGTTCTTC. Translating it yields CASSPLDRPGSYNEQFF.

The rearrangement uses TRBV7-9 and TRBJ2-2; 8 bases map to TRBD1. The V gene end was trimmed by 7 bases and the J gene end by 5 bases; junction bases not matched to a gene: 12. Germline V lookup: CDR1 SEHNR, CDR2 FQNEAQ (reference sequence). CDR3 length: 16 residues. The CDR3 sequence is CASTRRQGASTGELFF. Here the CDR3 DNA reads TGTGCCAGCACTCGAAGGCAGGGGGCAAGTACCGGGGAGCTGTTTTTT.

This rearrangement joins TRBV7-8 to TRBJ2-7; TRBD1 aligns across 8 bases. CDR3 size: 17 residues. V shed 4 bases and J 4 bases; nucleotides not matched to a gene: 15. Germline assignment: CDR1 SGHVS and CDR2 FQNEAQ. The CDR3 nucleotides read TGTGCCAGCAGCTCCCACCTACTGGACAGGGATATTTACGAGCAGTACTTC. Translation gives CASSSHLLDRDIYEQYF.

The chain recombines TRBV4-3 with TRBJ2-1; TRBD2 matches at 15 bases. The trim removed 4 bases at V and 4 bases at J, leaving 2 bases unmatched. There are 16 residues in the CDR3. CDR1 LGHNA and CDR2 YSLEER come from the germline V gene. The CDR3 sequence: CASSLGLAGGYNEQFF. DNA for the CDR3: TGCGCCAGCAGCCTCGGACTAGCGGGAGGGTACAATGAGCAGTTCTTC.

The V and J genes are TRBV29-1 and TRBJ1-2; 7 nucleotides line up with TRBD1. CDR1 and CDR2 from the germline V gene are SQVTM and ANQGSEA. The CDR3 runs to 13 residues. V was pared by 3 bases and J by 7 bases, with 8 bases of the junction left unmatched. CDR3 sequence reads: CSVDKGAIGGYTF. In DNA, the CDR3 is TGCAGCGTTGATAAGGGGGCGATTGGTGGCTACACCTTC.

The CDR3 spells CTSSQAPSGTYEQYF. The CDR3 bases are TGCACCAGCAGCCAAGCCCCTAGCGGAACCTACGAGCAGTACTTC. The V and J genes are TRBV1 and TRBJ2-7; TRBD2 is the table's D call, not checked against the DNA. TRBV1 is listed as a pseudogene. CDR3 size: 15 residues.

The rearrangement uses TRBV25-1 and TRBJ1-2; 8 bases fit TRBD1. This CDR3 has 12 amino acids. From germline, CDR1 is MGHDK and CDR2 SYGVNS. Unmatched junction bases numbered 1, after V lost 6 bases and J lost 4 bases. CDR3 in amino acids: CASRDRVYGYTF. The CDR3 nucleotides read TGTGCCAGCAGGGACAGGGTCTATGGCTACACCTTC.

This clone was counted a single time. The genes are TRBV9 and TRBJ2-2; no clear D. Per the germline V gene, CDR1 is SGDLS and CDR2 is YYNGEE. The germline V and J ends were trimmed by 2 bases and 5 bases, with 10 bases remaining between them. The CDR3 consists of 14 residues. The CDR3 spells CASSVVSETGELFF. In DNA form, the CDR3 reads TGTGCCAGCAGCGTGGTGAGCGAAACCGGGGAGCTGTTTTTT.